The 28 T cell receptor beta chains below were found in one sample sequenced in a study of blood T cell repertoires in COVID-19. Assay used: immunoSEQ multiplex PCR; TCRdb lists only in-frame clones, some missing. The sample carries about 8,500 clones, 86% recorded once. The sequencing input was peripheral blood. These receptors were taken from a human donor with active COVID-19. The donor label of this sample is uncertain.

The chain recombines TRBV28 with TRBJ2-7; 8 nucleotides agree with TRBD1. The CDR3 sequence is 14 residues long. The V gene's germline CDR1 is MDHEN and CDR2 SYDVKM. The trim removed 5 bases at V and 5 bases at J, leaving 8 bases unmatched. CDR3 in DNA: TGTGCCAGCAGTCCTCCGGGACAGGTTAACGAGCAGTACTTC. Translating it yields CASSPPGQVNEQYF.

The table lists this clone with a count of one. The chain uses TRBV30 and TRBJ1-3; 9 bases line up with TRBD1. CDR3 length: 15 residues. CDR1 is GTSNPN, CDR2 SVGIG, per germline (reference sequence). Losses at the gene ends were 2 bases for V and 4 bases for J; bases not matched to a gene: 6. The CDR3 DNA is TGTGCCTGGAGTCGGGACAGGGTCTCCGGAAACACCATATATTTT. Translated, it gives CAWSRDRVSGNTIYF. Based on the CDR3 plus reference TRBV30 and TRBJ1-3, the full variable domain is SQTIHQWPATLVQPVGSPLSLECTVEGTSNPNLYWYRQAAGRGLQLLFYSVGIGQISSEVPQNLSASRPQDRQFILSSKKLLLSDSGFYLCAWSRDRVSGNTIYFGEGSWLTVV.

The J gene is TRBJ2-2, the V gene TRBV10-3; D gene ambiguous. CDR1 and CDR2 (germline): ENHRY, SYGVKD. This CDR3 has 14 residues. V was pared by 0 bases and J by 6 bases, with 8 bases between. The CDR3 DNA reads as TGTGCCATCAGTGAGTCCCGGTTAGCCGGGGAGCTGTTTTTT. Translated: CAISESRLAGELFF.

The rearrangement joins TRBV3-1 (or the pseudogene TRBV3-2) to TRBJ1-6; D is unclear. Germline V gene lookup returns CDR1 LGHDT and CDR2 YNNKEL (reference sequence). V lost 4 bases to trimming and J lost 10 bases, with 17 bases between them. This CDR3 region has 15 residues. CDR3 coding DNA: TGTGCCAGCAGCCCCGAAGGCGGGAGGATATCACCCCTCCACTTT. Translating gives CASSPEGGRISPLHF.

The chain links TRBV14 to TRBJ2-3; D gene uncertain. Trimming removed 0 bases at V and 15 bases at J, with 16 bases between. The CDR3 spans 13 residues. CDR1 and CDR2 (germline): SGHDN, FVKESK. As DNA, the CDR3 is TGTGCCAGCAGCCAAGAGTTAGAGACGGAGCAATATTTT. It yields the protein CASSQELETEQYF.

This clone occurred once. J is TRBJ1-4 and V is TRBV18; a weak D match, TRBD1 (5 bases). The CDR3 is made up of 15 amino acids. Germline V lookup: CDR1 KGHSH, CDR2 LQKENI. Trimming took off 6 bases at V and 3 bases at J, with 14 bases between the two ends. The CDR3 sequence is CASSSSGAANEKLFF. The CDR3 bases are TGTGCCAGCTCGTCCTCTGGGGCCGCTAATGAAAAACTGTTTTTT. Complete variable domain (other parts from reference TRBV18 and TRBJ1-4): NAGVMQNPRHLVRRRGQEARLRCSPMKGHSHVYWYRQLPEEGLKFMVYLQKENIIDESGMPKERFSAEFPKEGPSILRIQQVVRGDSAAYFCASSSSGAANEKLFFGSGTQLSVL.

The V gene is TRBV3-1 (or the pseudogene TRBV3-2), the J gene TRBJ2-7, with D perhaps TRBD1 (8 bases). The germline gives CDR1 LGHDT, CDR2 YNNKEL (reference sequence). Trimming pared 0 bases from V and 0 bases from J, leaving 12 bases between. The CDR3 spans 16 residues. For the CDR3, the DNA is TGTGCCAGCAGCCAAGACAACAGGGGGGGCTCCTACGAGCAGTACTTC. It encodes CASSQDNRGGSYEQYF.

This clone was seen more than once but under ten times. The V and J genes are TRBV7-9 and TRBJ1-5; D perhaps matches TRBD1 (5 bases). In germline, CDR1 is SEHNR, CDR2 FQNEAQ (reference sequence). The CDR3 covers 14 residues. V was cut by 1 base and J by 6 bases, with 10 bases left in between. The CDR3 spells CASSLGRVVQPQHF. The CDR3 DNA is TGTGCCAGCAGCTTAGGCAGGGTGGTTCAGCCCCAGCATTTT.

The CDR3 spells CASSLRIAGGPDEQFF. DNA of the CDR3: TGTGCCAGCAGCTTACGGATAGCGGGGGGGCCAGATGAGCAGTTCTTC. This chain links TRBV13 with TRBJ2-1; 11 nucleotides align to TRBD2. V was pared by 2 bases and J by 8 bases, with 8 bases of the junction left unmatched. The CDR3 runs to 16 residues. The V gene's germline CDR1 is PRHDT and CDR2 FYEKMQ (reference sequence).

V and J are TRBV5-4 and TRBJ2-2; D not certain. The V end was cut by 7 bases, the J end by 3 bases, with 16 bases between. CDR3 length: 15 amino acids. From germline, CDR1 is SGHNT and CDR2 YYREEE (reference sequence). The CDR3 spells CASQLGVYDTGELFF. Written as DNA, the CDR3 is TGTGCCAGCCAGCTTGGAGTTTACGACACCGGGGAGCTGTTTTTT.

Only a few counts were recorded for this clone. The V call is TRBV9, the J call TRBJ2-1; 12 bases line up with TRBD2. This CDR3 spans 14 amino acids. Germline-derived CDR1 and CDR2 are SGDLS and YYNGEE. The V gene end was trimmed by 3 bases and the J gene end by 8 bases; junction bases not matched to a gene: 3. CDR3 protein: CASSALAGGYEQFF. In DNA form, the CDR3 reads TGTGCCAGCAGCGCCCTAGCGGGGGGGTATGAGCAGTTCTTC.

This clone was seen a handful of times. The chain couples TRBV30 to TRBJ2-2; TRBD1 matches 8 bases. The CDR3 loop spans 13 amino acids. Per germline, CDR1 GTSNPN and CDR2 SVGIG (reference sequence). The CDR3 reads CASDRVNTGELFF. CDR3 nucleotides: TGTGCATCGGACAGGGTCAACACCGGGGAGCTGTTTTTT.

The chain is built from TRBV6-2 or TRBV6-3 and TRBJ2-7, with 8 bases that match TRBD1. This CDR3 is 16 amino acids long. From germline, CDR1 is MNHEY and CDR2 SVGEGT. V trimming: 6 bases; J trimming: 5 bases; junction bases outside the gene matches: 15. In nucleotides, the CDR3 is TGTGCCAGCAGCGAGCGCCTACGGACAGGGAATAACGAGCAGTACGTC. This codes for CASSERLRTGNNEQYV.

The chain links TRBV25-1 to TRBJ1-1, with TRBD1 matching 9 bases. The trim removed 4 bases at V and 3 bases at J, leaving 3 bases unmatched. In germline, CDR1 is MGHDK, CDR2 SYGVNS. CDR3 length equals 14 residues. CDR3 coding DNA: TGTGCCAGCAGTGTCACAGGGGGCCACACTGAAGCTTTCTTT. Protein product: CASSVTGGHTEAFF.

V gene TRBV5-1 combines with J gene TRBJ1-5; D gene unclear. The length of the CDR3 is 12 residues. Germline V gives CDR1 SGHRS, CDR2 YFSETQ. The ends were cut back, 2 bases at V and 12 bases at J, with 12 bases in the middle. The CDR3 nucleotides read TGCGCCAGCAGCTTAACCGGGTCGGACCAGCATTTT. Its protein product is CASSLTGSDQHF.

V usage is TRBV4-1 and J usage is TRBJ2-7; no clear D. V lost 6 bases and J lost 7, with 13 bases in between. Germline values: CDR1 MGHRA, CDR2 YSYEKL. This CDR3 region has 12 residues. DNA of the CDR3: TGCGCCAGCAGTCCTGACCTACAGGAGCAGTACTTC. Its translation: CASSPDLQEQYF.

The chain carries TRBV9 and TRBJ2-2; D unclear. The CDR3 is 13 residues long. V was clipped by 4 bases and J by 3 bases, with 7 bases between them. CDR1 and CDR2 (germline): SGDLS, YYNGEE. CDR3 sequence: CASSPFDTGELFF. The CDR3 DNA is TGTGCCAGCAGCCCCTTCGACACCGGGGAGCTGTTTTTT. The full variable domain, its missing parts supplied by reference TRBV9 and TRBJ2-2, is DSGVTQTPKHLITATGQRVTLRCSPRSGDLSVYWYQQSLDQGLQFLIQYYNGEERAKGNILERFSAQQFPDLHSELNLSSLELGDSALYFCASSPFDTGELFFGEGSRLTVL.

Notes on this clone: At one end, the junction sequence differs from germline, possibly due to a read error. The rearrangement links TRBV7-7 to TRBJ2-2; TRBD1 matches 10 bases. The germline V gene has CDR1 SSHAT and CDR2 FNYEAQ (reference sequence). The length of the CDR3 is 16 residues. CDR3 sequence (DNA): TGTGCTAGCAGCGCCGACAGGGGGCCGAACACCGGGGAGCTGTTTTTT. It is translated as CASSADRGPNTGELFF.

V usage is TRBV4-1 and J usage is TRBJ2-3, with 7 bases lining up with TRBD1. The V and J ends lost 4 bases and 4 bases, in that order; junction bases with no gene match: 2. CDR1 is MGHRA, CDR2 YSYEKL, per germline. The CDR3 loop spans 13 amino acids. The CDR3 DNA follows: TGCGCCAGCAGCCTTCAGGGGGCAGATACGCAGTATTTT. Protein sequence: CASSLQGADTQYF.

This clone was picked up a small number of times. The chain recombines TRBV5-4 with TRBJ1-2, with 7 positions matching TRBD1. In germline, CDR1 is SGHNT, CDR2 YYREEE (reference sequence). This CDR3 is 15 amino acids long. V gave up 2 bases and J gave up 7 bases; unmatched junction bases: 11. CDR3 in amino acids: CASSFMTGPARGYTF. In DNA form, the CDR3 reads TGTGCCAGCAGCTTTATGACAGGGCCGGCCCGTGGCTACACCTTC.

The chain links TRBV7-8 to TRBJ2-3; TRBD2 aligns across 8 bases. With V trimmed by 7 bases and J by 3 bases, 9 bases remained unmatched. Looked up from germline, CDR1 is SGHVS and CDR2 is FQNEAQ. CDR3 length: 15 amino acids. The CDR3 DNA reads TGTGCCAGCACCGTGGGGGGCGGGGGGACAGATACGCAGTATTTT. Amino acid sequence: CASTVGGGGTDTQYF.

This clone was picked up one time. J is TRBJ2-7 and V is TRBV6-2 or TRBV6-3, with D possibly TRBD1 on 7 matching bases. Looked up from germline, CDR1 is MNHEY and CDR2 is SVGEGT. Trimming shortened V by 4 bases and J by 4 bases, and 20 bases separated the two germline ends. The CDR3 totals 16 residues. The CDR3 DNA is TGTGCCAGCAGTTTCGGGGGCTTTGGGACAGCGTACGAGCAGTACGTC. This gives the protein CASSFGGFGTAYEQYV.

The chain carries TRBV5-1 and TRBJ1-6; possible D gene TRBD1, 5 bases. CDR1 is SGHRS, CDR2 YFSETQ, per germline. V shed 4 bases and J shed 0 bases, with 26 bases lying between them. CDR3 length equals 21 residues. The CDR3 region is CASSKGTPGMFMSSYNSPLHF. CDR3 DNA sequence: TGCGCCAGCAGCAAAGGGACTCCCGGGATGTTCATGAGCTCCTATAATTCACCCCTCCACTTT.

The genes are TRBV7-8 and TRBJ1-5, with D possibly TRBD1 on 6 matching bases. The CDR3 spans 14 residues. Trimming took off 2 bases at V and 8 bases at J, with 13 bases between the two ends. Germline CDR1 and CDR2: SGHVS and FQNEAQ. CDR3 in DNA: TGTGCCAGCAGCTTATTGGGGGGGCGGGAGCCCCAGCATTTT. Its protein is CASSLLGGREPQHF.

The sample holds one count of this clone. V and J are TRBV9 and TRBJ2-5, with 7 bases matching TRBD2. CDR3 length: 17 amino acids. Trimming removed 0 bases from V and 1 base from J; junction bases left unmatched: 9. CDR1 is SGDLS, CDR2 YYNGEE, per germline. CDR3 protein: CASSVGRAAGVQETQYF. CDR3 DNA sequence: TGTGCCAGCAGCGTAGGCCGAGCTGCGGGAGTCCAAGAGACCCAGTACTTC.

This clone was detected only a few times. The chain recombines TRBV27 with TRBJ2-7, with 7 bases that match TRBD1. The J segment lost 2 bases and the V segment lost 5 bases, leaving 6 bases of the junction unmatched. Germline CDR1 reads MNHEY; CDR2 reads SMNVEV (reference sequence). This CDR3 region has 14 residues. CDR3 coding DNA: TGTGCCAGCAGTCCGGGGACAGTAGCCTACGAGCAGTACTTC. It encodes CASSPGTVAYEQYF.

The chain couples TRBV11-2 to TRBJ2-3; 8 bases are a match to TRBD1. The CDR3 has 16 residues. Germline loops: CDR1 SGHAT, CDR2 FQNNGV. After removal of 7 bases from V and 2 bases from J, the junction contained 11 bases not matched to a gene. This CDR3 reads CASTAIPGQDTDTQYF. In DNA form, the CDR3 reads TGTGCCAGCACCGCAATCCCGGGACAGGACACAGATACGCAGTATTTT.

The rearrangement uses TRBV5-5 and TRBJ2-1; TRBD1 matches at 10 bases. Germline lookup yields CDR1 SGHKS and CDR2 YYEKEE (reference sequence). This CDR3 region has 13 residues. V dropped 1 base and J dropped 15; count of bases not matched to a gene: 7. The CDR3: CASSLPGTGAAFF. Here the CDR3 DNA reads TGTGCCAGCAGCTTGCCTGGGACAGGGGCCGCGTTCTTC.